This TCR beta chain was captured by sequencing in a study of cytomegalovirus exposure and HLA in healthy donors (dated by TCRdb to about 2017). In the study overall: In an earlier analysis of some 610 of the donors, around 300 Gb of sequence data and just under 120 million unique TCR beta sequences from about 179 million T cells were reported. Of the approximately 400 genotyped donors, 65% to 90% were placed in the genetic ancestry cluster associated with self-reported Caucasian donors. The study aimed to test whether cataloging public T cell receptors could reveal signatures of past pathogen exposure. On average, approximately 250,000 unique TCR beta nucleotide sequences were sequenced per donor among 398 genotyped donors of the cohort, with roughly 18% of those sequences being non-productive. In the later analysis, no new phenotypic data were used to find candidate immune exposures; instead, reliance was placed on TCR beta sequences and their occurrence across donors. Because of strong linkage in the cohort, roughly five DR-DQ haplotypes were treated as single units for association and clustering. In a later genetic analysis, genome-wide SNP genotypes for about three fifths of the 666 donors were used, and that subset was treated as a discovery cohort. An early release that covered about 640 HLA-typed donors contained about 300 gigabases of sequencing data and about 84 million unique TCR sequences. Donor age, sex, ethnicity and CMV serostatus were compiled alongside the repertoire data. Typing coverage differed by locus: A, B, C, DRB1 and DQB1 were typed in roughly 629-630 donors, DQA1 in 500 to 550, DPA1 in 606, and DPB1 in 450 to 480. HLA typing included class I and class II loci at four-digit resolution. To predict cytomegalovirus infection status, the study brought together high-throughput TCR immunosequencing, statistical association of individual TCRs with disease status, and machine learning. Every discovery cohort repertoire had been produced on one sequencing platform. In an earlier analysis of 587 of the donors, high-throughput TCR beta sequencing was used to judge whether each TCR beta V gene segment behaved as functional or pseudogenic. A later analysis re-analyzed previously published TCR beta repertoires from roughly 630 donors and added high-resolution HLA genotyping to study TCR occurrence patterns. Using immunosequencing, the study profiled T cell repertoires from 640 or so subjects and related those repertoires to cytomegalovirus serostatus. Along with the roughly 610-subject first cohort, a separate validation cohort of over a hundred different subjects was used.

Study-wide findings and limitations: Linkage disequilibrium might explain the correlated functional status among segregating V segments, but an unknown experimental factor could not be ruled out. The classifier was reported to diagnose cytomegalovirus status with high specificity and sensitivity in both the original and validation cohorts. The authors suggested that the approach could potentially be extended to other disease states and immunological phenotypes. V-gene and J-gene trimming of TCR beta chains was associated with a missense DCLRE1C variant in a later genetic analysis, and the association was replicated in an independent cohort. In a later analysis, most CMV-associated TCR beta chains were found to appear HLA-restricted, with HLA associations seemingly driven largely by CMV exposure. A further reported finding was that TCR beta sequences accurately predicted the HLA-A and HLA-B alleles for most subjects in the first cohort. Some IMGT-functional V segments, including TRBV6-2 and TRBV6-3, could not be distinguished by the 87-base-pair reads and were therefore excluded. Several of the top co-occurrence clusters appeared to be linked to parvovirus B19, influenza, CMV and Epstein-Barr virus, according to a later analysis. While some public TCRs were present in many individuals, most TCR sequences turned up only very rarely across donors. Broadly in line with IMGT annotations, most TCR beta V segments showed up in productive rearrangements about 90% or about 30% of the time in an earlier analysis of some 590 of the donors. In a later genetic analysis, fewer N-insertions in productive TCRs were reported among donors in an Asian-associated ancestry cluster than the approximately 670-donor mean. A group of highly shared sequence variants was considered likely to be a technical artifact of the sequencing pipeline. In a later analysis, HLA-associated TCR beta chains showed more clonal expansion and lower generation probabilities than non-associated chains that were equally common. CMV serostatus was the only immune exposure information available for the cohort. A later analysis found that TCR association rates varied across HLA loci, with DRB1 alleles showing the most associated TCRs and HLA-C alleles the fewest. Presence/absence analyses assumed roughly uniform sequencing depth across donors, an assumption that may not hold. The cohort was sequenced for TCR beta chains only, and without alpha or paired-chain data the features that could be detected were limited. A total of 150 to 200 TCR beta chains were listed by the study as associated with cytomegalovirus. Strong co-occurrence of HLA alleles, especially DR and DQ, made assigning TCR associations to individual alleles difficult. HLA typing was unavailable for some donors at each locus, so association tests used only the typed subset. In vitro tests confirmed that a few of the cytomegalovirus-associated TCR beta chains recognize cytomegalovirus antigens. At a false discovery rate of 0.05, a later analysis linked approximately 18,000 TCR beta sequences to specific HLA alleles. Fewer than 20 rarely observed V segments, including chromosome 9 orphons, were excluded from the earlier analysis of approximately 600 of the donors because counts were too low.

The cohort consisted of hundreds of healthy bone marrow donors. All cohort members were sampled while nominally healthy, although unrecorded immune exposures were likely present. The donor tested CMV seropositive, placing the donor among the 290 or so seropositive members of the cohort. A peripheral blood sample was collected from each donor, and TCR beta sequencing was performed on peripheral blood mononuclear cells. Genomic DNA extraction from the blood cell samples was performed with the Qiagen DNeasy Blood Extraction Kit. The library was obtained by the immunoSEQ multiplex PCR assay. For the multiplex PCR, a mixture combining 60 forward primers for TCR Vbeta segments and 13 reverse primers for TCR Jbeta segments was used. The CDR3 region of rearranged TCR beta genes was amplified from genomic DNA by a multiplex PCR assay. On the Illumina HiSeq System, the amplified TCR beta libraries were sequenced as 87-base-pair reads. The study's processing was this. A later analysis tallied 75 million to 95 million unique TCR beta chains across the 666 repertoires, and about 10 million of those chains were shared by two or more donors. Raw reads were error-corrected and collapsed into unique sequences by a nearest-neighbor algorithm in which closely related sequences were merged to remove PCR and sequencing errors. Alignment of CDR3 sequences to IMGT reference sequences was used to assign V, D and J gene segments. For a sequence to be retained, a match of at least six nucleotides to both a V gene segment and a J gene segment was required. Rearrangements were classified as productive when the CDR3 lacked stop codons and remained in frame with V and J, and all other rearrangements were classified as non-productive. CDR3 was defined by IMGT convention, running from the second conserved V-encoded cysteine to the conserved J-encoded phenylalanine. In an earlier analysis of more than 550 of the donors, sequences lacking an unambiguous match to a single V gene segment were excluded. In an earlier analysis of approximately 500 of the donors, a V segment was called functional when productive rearrangements were above 56.7%, and segregating when the standard deviation between donors exceeded 5%. A statistical classification framework was developed to diagnose cytomegalovirus status using the catalog of TCR beta chain sequences. V and J gene assignment, in a later analysis, came from comparing TCR nucleotide sequences with IMGT/GENE-DB human TR gene sequences. Using the TCRdist pipeline, a later analysis assigned CDR3 sequences along with most-parsimonious VDJ recombination scenarios. In a later analysis, each TCR beta chain was defined by its CDR3 amino acid sequence together with its V-gene family, and reads without a unique V-gene family were excluded. To address suspected cross-contamination and a sequencing artifact, a later analysis removed approximately 590 highly shared, low-generation-probability nucleotide sequences. A later analysis calculated a clonal expansion index for each public chain from normalized within-repertoire ranks of inferred template counts. In a later analysis, generation probabilities were computed with a VDJ recombination model fitted to out-of-frame rearrangements, and the resulting probabilities were checked against IGoR. A later analysis scored TCR-TCR, TCR-HLA and TCR-CMV co-occurrence with hypergeometric tests, applying a repertoire-size bias correction to TCR pairs. In a later analysis, false discovery rates were estimated by permuting HLA or CMV assignments 20 times. In a later analysis, co-occurring TCRs were grouped with DBSCAN, and TCRdist sequence similarity was added when clustering was performed within HLA-allele-positive subsets. Repertoires with fewer than 30,000 or more than 120,000 public chains, plus five repertoires with anomalous nucleotide sharing, were excluded from co-occurrence clustering. The source is immuneACCESS, and TCRdb retained only in-frame sequences with V and J called. Part of the clones is not carried over; for the studies checked, unresolved V genes explain less than half of this, and the remainder is unexplained. V and J calls and clone size are those listed in that table; D and trimming were worked out from the DNA. The sample has around 200,000 clones on record. Around 0.8% of the sample is held by the ten biggest clonotypes.

As regards this clone: There is no known antigen for this receptor.

V lost 5 bases and J lost 8 bases, and the count of bases not matched to a germline gene is 13. Its CDR3 holds 15 amino acids, cysteine through phenylalanine. Only the CDR3 part of the read is kept: 45 bases, read in frame from the first base. The CDR1 and CDR2 encoded by the germline V gene are LGHNT and FRNRAP. Rearrangement joined TRBV12-5 to TRBJ1-2; 8 of the junction bases match TRBD1. Sequenced: PBMCs. This clonotype originated in a woman under 30 in good health and CMV-seropositive. The bases read TGTGCTAGTGGTGTCGGGACAGGCAATTATCTCGGCTACACCTTC. Its protein is CASGVGTGNYLGYTF.